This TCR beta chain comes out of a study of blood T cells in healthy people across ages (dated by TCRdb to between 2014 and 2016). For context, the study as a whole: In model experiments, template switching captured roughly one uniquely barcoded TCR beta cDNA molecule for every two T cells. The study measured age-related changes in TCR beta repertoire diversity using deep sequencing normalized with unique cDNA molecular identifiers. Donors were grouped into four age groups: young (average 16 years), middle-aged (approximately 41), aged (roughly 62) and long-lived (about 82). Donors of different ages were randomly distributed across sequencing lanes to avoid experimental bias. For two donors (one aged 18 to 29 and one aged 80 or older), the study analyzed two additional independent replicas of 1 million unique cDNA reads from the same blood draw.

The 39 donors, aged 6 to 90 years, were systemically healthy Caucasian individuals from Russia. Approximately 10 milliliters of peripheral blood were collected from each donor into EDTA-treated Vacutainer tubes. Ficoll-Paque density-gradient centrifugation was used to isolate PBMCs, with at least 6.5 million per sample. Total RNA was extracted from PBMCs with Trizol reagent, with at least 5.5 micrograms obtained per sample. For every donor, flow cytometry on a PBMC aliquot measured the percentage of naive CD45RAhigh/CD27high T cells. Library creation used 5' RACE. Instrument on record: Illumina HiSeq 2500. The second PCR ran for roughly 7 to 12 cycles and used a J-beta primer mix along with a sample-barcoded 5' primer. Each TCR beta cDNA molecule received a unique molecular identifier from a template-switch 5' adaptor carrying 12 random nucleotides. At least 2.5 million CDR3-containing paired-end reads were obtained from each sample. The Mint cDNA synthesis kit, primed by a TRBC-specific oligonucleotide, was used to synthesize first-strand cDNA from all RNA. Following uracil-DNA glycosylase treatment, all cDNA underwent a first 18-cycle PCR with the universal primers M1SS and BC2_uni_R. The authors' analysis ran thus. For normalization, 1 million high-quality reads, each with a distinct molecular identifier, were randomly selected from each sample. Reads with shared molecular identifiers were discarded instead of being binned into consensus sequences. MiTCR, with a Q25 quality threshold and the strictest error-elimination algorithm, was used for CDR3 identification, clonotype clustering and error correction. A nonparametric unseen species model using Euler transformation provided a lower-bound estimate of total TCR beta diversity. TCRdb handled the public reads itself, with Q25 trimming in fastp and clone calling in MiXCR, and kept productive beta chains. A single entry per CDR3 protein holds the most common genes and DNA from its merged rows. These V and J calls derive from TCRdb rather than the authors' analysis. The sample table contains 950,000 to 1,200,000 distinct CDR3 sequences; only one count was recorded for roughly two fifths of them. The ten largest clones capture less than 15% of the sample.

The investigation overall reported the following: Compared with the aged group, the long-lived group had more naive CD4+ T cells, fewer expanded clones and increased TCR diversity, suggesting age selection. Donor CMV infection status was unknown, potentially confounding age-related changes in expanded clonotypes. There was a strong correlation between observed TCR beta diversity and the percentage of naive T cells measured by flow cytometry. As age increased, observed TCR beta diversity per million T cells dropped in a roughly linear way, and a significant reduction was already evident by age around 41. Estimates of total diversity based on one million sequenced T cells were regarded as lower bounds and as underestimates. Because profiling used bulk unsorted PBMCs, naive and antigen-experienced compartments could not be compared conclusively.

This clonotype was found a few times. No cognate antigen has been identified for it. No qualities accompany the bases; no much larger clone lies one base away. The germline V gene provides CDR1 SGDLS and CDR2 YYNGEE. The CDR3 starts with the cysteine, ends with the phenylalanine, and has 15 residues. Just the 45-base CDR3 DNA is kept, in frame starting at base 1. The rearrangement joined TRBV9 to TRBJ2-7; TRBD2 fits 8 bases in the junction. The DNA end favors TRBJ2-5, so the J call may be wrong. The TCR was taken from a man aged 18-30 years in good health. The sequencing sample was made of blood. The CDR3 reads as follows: CASSVETGGPQTQYF. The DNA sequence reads TGTGCCAGCAGCGTAGAAACGGGGGGGCCTCAGACCCAGTACTTC.